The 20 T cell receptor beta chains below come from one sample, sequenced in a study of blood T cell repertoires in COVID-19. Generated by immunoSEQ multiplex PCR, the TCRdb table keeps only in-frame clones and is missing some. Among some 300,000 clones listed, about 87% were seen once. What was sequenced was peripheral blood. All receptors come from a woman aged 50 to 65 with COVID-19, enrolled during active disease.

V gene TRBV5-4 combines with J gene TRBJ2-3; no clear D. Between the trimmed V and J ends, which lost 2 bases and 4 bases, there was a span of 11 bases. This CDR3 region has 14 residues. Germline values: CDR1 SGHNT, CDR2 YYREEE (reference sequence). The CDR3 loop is CASSFVRKADTQYF. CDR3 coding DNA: TGTGCCAGCAGCTTCGTCAGGAAGGCAGATACGCAGTATTTT. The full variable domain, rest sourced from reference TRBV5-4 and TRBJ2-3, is ETGVTQSPTHLIKTRGQQVTLRCSSQSGHNTVSWYQQALGQGPQFIFQYYREEENGRGNFPPRFSGLQFPNYSSELNVNALELDDSALYLCASSFVRKADTQYFGPGTRLTVL.

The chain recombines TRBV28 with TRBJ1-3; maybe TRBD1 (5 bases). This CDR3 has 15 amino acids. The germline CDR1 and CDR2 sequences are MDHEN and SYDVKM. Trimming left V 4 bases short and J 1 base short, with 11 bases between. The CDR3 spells CASSSQTASGNTIYF. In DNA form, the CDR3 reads TGTGCCAGCAGTTCCCAGACAGCTTCTGGAAACACCATATATTTT.

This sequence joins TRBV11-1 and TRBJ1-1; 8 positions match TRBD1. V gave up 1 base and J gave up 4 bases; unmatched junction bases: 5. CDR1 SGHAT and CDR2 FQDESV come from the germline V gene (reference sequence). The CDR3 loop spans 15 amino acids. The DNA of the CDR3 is TGTGCCAGCAGCTTAGGAGGAACAGGGGGCACTGAAGCTTTCTTT. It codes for CASSLGGTGGTEAFF.

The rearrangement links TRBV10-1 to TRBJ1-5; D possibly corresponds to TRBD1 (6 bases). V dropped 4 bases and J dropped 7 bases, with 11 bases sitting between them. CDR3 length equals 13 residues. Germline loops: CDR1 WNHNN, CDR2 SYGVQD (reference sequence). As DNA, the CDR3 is TGCGCCAGCAGTGCAGGGGTTGGCCAGCCCCAGCATTTT. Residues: CASSAGVGQPQHF.

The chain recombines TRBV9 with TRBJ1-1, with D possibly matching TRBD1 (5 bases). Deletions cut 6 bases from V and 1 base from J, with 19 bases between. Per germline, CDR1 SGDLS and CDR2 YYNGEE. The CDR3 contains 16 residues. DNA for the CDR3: TGTGCCAGCACGACACCCCGGGACTTACAGAACACTGAAGCTTTCTTT. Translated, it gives CASTTPRDLQNTEAFF.

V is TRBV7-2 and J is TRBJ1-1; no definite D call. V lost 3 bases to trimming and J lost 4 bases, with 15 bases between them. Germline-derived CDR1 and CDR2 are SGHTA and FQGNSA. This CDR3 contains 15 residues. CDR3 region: CASSFSSRRGTEAFF. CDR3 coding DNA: TGTGCCAGCAGCTTTTCCAGTCGGCGAGGCACTGAAGCTTTCTTT.

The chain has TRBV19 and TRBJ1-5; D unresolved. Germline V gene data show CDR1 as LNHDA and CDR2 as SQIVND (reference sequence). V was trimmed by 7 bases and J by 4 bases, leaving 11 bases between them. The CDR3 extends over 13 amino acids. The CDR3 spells CASKQRDNQPQHF. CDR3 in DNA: TGTGCCAGTAAGCAACGGGATAATCAGCCCCAGCATTTT.

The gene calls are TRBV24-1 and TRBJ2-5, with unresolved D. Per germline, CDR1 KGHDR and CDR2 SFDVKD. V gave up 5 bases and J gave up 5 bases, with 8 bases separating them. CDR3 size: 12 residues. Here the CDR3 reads CATSVGRETQYF. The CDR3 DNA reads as TGTGCCACCAGTGTCGGCAGGGAGACCCAGTACTTC.

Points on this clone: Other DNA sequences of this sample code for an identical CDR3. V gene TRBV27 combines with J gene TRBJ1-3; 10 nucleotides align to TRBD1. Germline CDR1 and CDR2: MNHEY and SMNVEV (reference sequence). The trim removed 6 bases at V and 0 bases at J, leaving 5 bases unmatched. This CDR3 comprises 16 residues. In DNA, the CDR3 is TGTGCCAGCAGCAGGGACAGGGGTTTCTCTGGAAACACCATATATTTT. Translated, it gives CASSRDRGFSGNTIYF.

The CDR3 is CASSYSRGEGYEQYF. CDR3 bases: TGTGCCAGCAGTTACTCGCGGGGGGAGGGCTACGAGCAGTACTTC. V usage is TRBV6-5 and J usage is TRBJ2-7; 8 nucleotides match TRBD2. Germline-derived CDR1 and CDR2 are MNHEY and SVGAGI. This CDR3 contains 15 residues. V was pared by 0 bases and J by 3 bases, with 4 bases of the junction left unmatched.

CDR3 in amino acids: CASSTAGGTDTQYF. The CDR3 region has the DNA TGTGCCAGCAGCACCGCAGGGGGCACAGATACGCAGTATTTT. The rearrangement links TRBV7-2 to TRBJ2-3; maybe TRBD1 (6 bases). The CDR3 is 14 amino acids. In germline, CDR1 is SGHTA, CDR2 FQGNSA. V was shortened by 5 bases and J by 1 base, with 10 bases between the two germline ends.

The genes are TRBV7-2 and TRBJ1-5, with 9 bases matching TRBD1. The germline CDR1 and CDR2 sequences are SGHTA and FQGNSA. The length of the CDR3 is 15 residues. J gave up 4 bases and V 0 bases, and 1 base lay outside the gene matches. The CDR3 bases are TGTGCCAGCAGCTTAGCAGGACAGGGGAATCAGCCCCAGCATTTT. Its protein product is CASSLAGQGNQPQHF. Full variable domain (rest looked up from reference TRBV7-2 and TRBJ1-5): GAGVSQSPSNKVTEKGKDVELRCDPISGHTALYWYRQSLGQGLEFLIYFQGNSAPDKSGLPSDRFSAERTGGSVSTLTIQRTQQEDSAVYLCASSLAGQGNQPQHFGDGTRLSIL.

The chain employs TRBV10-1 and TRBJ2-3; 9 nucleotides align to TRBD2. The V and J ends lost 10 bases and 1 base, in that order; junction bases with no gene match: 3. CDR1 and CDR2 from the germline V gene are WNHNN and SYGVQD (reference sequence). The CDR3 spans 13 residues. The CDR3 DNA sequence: TGCGCCACCCGACTAGCGGGCACAGATACGCAGTATTTT. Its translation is CATRLAGTDTQYF.

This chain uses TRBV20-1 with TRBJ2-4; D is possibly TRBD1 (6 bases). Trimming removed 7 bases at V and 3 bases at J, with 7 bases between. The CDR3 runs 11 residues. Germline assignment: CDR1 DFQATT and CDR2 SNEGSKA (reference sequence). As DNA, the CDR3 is TGCAGTGTAGGGGGCAAAAACATTCAGTACTTC. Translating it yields CSVGGKNIQYF.

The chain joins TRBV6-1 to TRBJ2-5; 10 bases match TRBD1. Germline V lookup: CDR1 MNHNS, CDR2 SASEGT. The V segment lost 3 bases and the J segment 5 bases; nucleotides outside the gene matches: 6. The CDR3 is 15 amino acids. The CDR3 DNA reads TGTGCCAGCAGTGAGACAGGGGGCGTCCTGGAGACCCAGTACTTC. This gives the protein CASSETGGVLETQYF.

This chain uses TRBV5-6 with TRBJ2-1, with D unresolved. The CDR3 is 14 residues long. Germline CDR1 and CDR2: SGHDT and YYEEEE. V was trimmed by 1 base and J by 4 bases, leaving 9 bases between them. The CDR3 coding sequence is TGTGCCAGCAGCTTGTACCAGATTTACAATGAGCAGTTCTTC. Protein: CASSLYQIYNEQFF.

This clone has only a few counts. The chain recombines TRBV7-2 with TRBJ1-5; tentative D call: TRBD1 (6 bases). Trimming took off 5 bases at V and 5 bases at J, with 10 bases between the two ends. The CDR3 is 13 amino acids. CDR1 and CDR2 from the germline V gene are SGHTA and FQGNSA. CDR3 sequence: CASSPDRYQPQHF. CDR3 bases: TGTGCCAGCAGCCCAGACAGGTATCAGCCCCAGCATTTT.

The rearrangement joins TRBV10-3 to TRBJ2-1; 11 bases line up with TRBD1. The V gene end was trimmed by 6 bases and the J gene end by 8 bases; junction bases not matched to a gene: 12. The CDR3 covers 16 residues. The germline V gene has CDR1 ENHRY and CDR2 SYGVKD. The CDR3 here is CAIRGADRGPGDEQFF. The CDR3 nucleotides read TGTGCCATCAGAGGGGCGGACAGGGGGCCAGGGGATGAGCAGTTCTTC.

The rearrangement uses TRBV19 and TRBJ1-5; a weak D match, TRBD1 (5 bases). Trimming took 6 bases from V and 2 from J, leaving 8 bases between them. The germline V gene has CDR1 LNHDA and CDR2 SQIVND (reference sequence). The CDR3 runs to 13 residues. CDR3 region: CASRQGRNQPQHF. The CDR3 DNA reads TGTGCCAGTAGGCAGGGTCGCAATCAGCCCCAGCATTTT.

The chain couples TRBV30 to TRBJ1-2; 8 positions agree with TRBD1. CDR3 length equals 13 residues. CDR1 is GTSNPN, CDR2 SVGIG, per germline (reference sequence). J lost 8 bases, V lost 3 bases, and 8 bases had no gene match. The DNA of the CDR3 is TGTGCCTGGAGCTACCAGGGGGCAGGAGGCTACACCTTC. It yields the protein CAWSYQGAGGYTF.